These T cell receptor beta chains were read from a single sample in a study of T cells expressing NK-cell markers. TCRdb reanalyzed the 5' RACE reads and collapses them to one entry per CDR3 protein, without DNA. The sample totals 400,000 to 550,000 distinct CDR3 sequences; its top ten clones hold under 7.5%. The sequencing input was blood T cells: a sorted CD56 or NKG2C T cell subset, CD4+ or CD8+ T cells, or bulk PBMC T cells (not recorded which). All receptors derive from a woman aged 18 to 75 in good health. CDR3s include the opening cysteine and the closing phenylalanine or tryptophan. The size of a clone is reported for some rows only, either as once, few or many, or as a class for expanded clones.

TRBV20-1	TRBJ2-3	NA	13	CSARGTGADTQYF
TRBV7-9	TRBJ2-3	NA	13	CASSSKQGDTQYF
TRBV12-3/TRBV12-4	TRBJ1-3	NA	16	CASSPQGANSGNTIYF
TRBV20-1	TRBJ2-1	NA	15	CSARDPAGGLIEQFF
TRBV7-9	TRBJ1-1	NA	17	CASSLGPPYVLNTEAFF
TRBV7-3	TRBJ2-1	NA	15	CASSLNSGVYNEQFF
TRBV4-3	TRBJ1-5	NA	14	CASSQDGGNQPQHF
TRBV9	TRBJ2-1	NA	14	CASSVGGQGNEQFF
TRBV7-9	TRBJ2-3	NA	14	CATHRGPGLDTQYF
TRBV13	TRBJ2-1	NA	15	CASSSERTASSEQFF
TRBV4-3	TRBJ2-5	NA	13	CASSQDHGETQYF
TRBV5-6	TRBJ1-2	NA	13	CASSLASGSGYTF
TRBV20-1	TRBJ2-2	medium-sized	16	CSARDEGLGDTGELFF
TRBV5-5	TRBJ2-1	NA	16	CASSLASTSRLGEQFF
TRBV4-3	TRBJ2-3	NA	15	CASSQRTGMPDTQYF
TRBV20-1	TRBJ2-4	NA	14	CSAPSNLVKNIQYF
TRBV29-1	TRBJ2-2	NA	15	CSVPREAGGTGELFF
TRBV29-1	TRBJ2-5	NA	16	CSVEDIAGGKAETQYF
TRBV20-1	TRBJ1-5	NA	16	CSARGPGTGGNQPQHF
TRBV4-3	TRBJ2-7	NA	15	CASSQEWNGNYEQYF
TRBV6-2/TRBV6-3	TRBJ2-1	NA	18	CASSYLPPLAGDGNEQFF
TRBV20-1	TRBJ2-3	NA	15	CSASTAAFNTDTQYF
TRBV6-2/TRBV6-3	TRBJ1-2	NA	15	CASSDKGTGIYGYTF
TRBV20-1	TRBJ1-2	NA	15	CSANYPRPGENGYTF
TRBV12-3/TRBV12-4	TRBJ1-1	NA	15	CASSPRQGADTEAFF
TRBV25-1	TRBJ2-7	NA	16	CASNKNPPEHSYEQYF
TRBV5-1	TRBJ1-1	NA	18	CASSSGTGDDVMNTEAFF
TRBV15	TRBJ1-1	NA	15	CATSFLSRGKTEAFF
TRBV7-9	TRBJ2-1	NA	14	CASSLELAEHEQFF
TRBV4-3	TRBJ2-1	NA	19	CASSQDHPVTGGFYNEQFF
TRBV29-1	TRBJ2-3	NA	15	CSVEGTSGSTDTQYF
TRBV7-2	TRBJ2-7	NA	14	CASSPGVGDLEQYF